Listed below are T cell receptor beta chains from one sample, sequenced in a study of beta chain features in type 1 diabetes. The data were produced by immunoSEQ multiplex PCR, yet TCRdb's version contains in-frame clones alone and is incomplete. The repertoire consists of approximately 470,000 clones, with 30% occurring once and the leading ten covering more than 0.055%. The specimen sequenced was naive CD4+ T cells from blood. The receptors derive from a man aged 18 to 35 in good health. CDR3s include the opening cysteine and the closing phenylalanine or tryptophan. Each record gives: clone size, D gene, J gene, V gene, CDR3 DNA, CDR3 protein. A D gene is named only where the DNA matches it firmly. Size values are once, few and many counts, or a class for expanded clones, and some rows have none.

clone_size: -
d_call: -
j_call: TRBJ2-7
v_call: TRBV6-1
cdr3_nt: TGTGCCAGCAGTGACTTGGGGTACAGGAACTTC
cdr3_aa: CASSDLGYRNF

clone_size: few
d_call: TRBD1
j_call: TRBJ2-2
v_call: TRBV28
cdr3_nt: TGTGCCAGCAGGGGACAGGGGTACACCGGGGAGCTGTTTTTT
cdr3_aa: CASRGQGYTGELFF

clone_size: few
d_call: -
j_call: TRBJ2-7
v_call: TRBV30
cdr3_nt: TGTGCCTGGACAAAGGCCCAGTACGAGCAGTACTTC
cdr3_aa: CAWTKAQYEQYF

clone_size: few
d_call: -
j_call: TRBJ1-1
v_call: TRBV20-1
cdr3_nt: TGCAGTACGGGTTTGAACACTGAAGCTTTCTTT
cdr3_aa: CSTGLNTEAFF

clone_size: -
d_call: -
j_call: TRBJ2-1
v_call: TRBV5-1
cdr3_nt: TGCGCCAGCAGCTTTAGAGGGCTCGGAGCGCAGAGCTCCTACAATGAGCAGTTCTTC
cdr3_aa: CASSFRGLGAQSSYNEQFF

clone_size: few
d_call: -
j_call: TRBJ2-3
v_call: TRBV7-9
cdr3_nt: TGTGCCAGCAGTATGGACGTGAGCACAGATACGCAGTATTTT
cdr3_aa: CASSMDVSTDTQYF

clone_size: -
d_call: -
j_call: TRBJ2-7
v_call: TRBV9
cdr3_nt: TGTGCCAGCAGCGTAGAACAGGCGCACGAGCAGTACTTC
cdr3_aa: CASSVEQAHEQYF

clone_size: -
d_call: -
j_call: TRBJ1-2
v_call: TRBV14
cdr3_nt: TGTGCCAGCAGCCGATCTATAAGTCCGAACTATGGCTACACCTTC
cdr3_aa: CASSRSISPNYGYTF

clone_size: -
d_call: -
j_call: TRBJ2-1
v_call: TRBV7-2
cdr3_nt: TGTGCCAGCAGCTTAGAGGGAAACTACTACAATGAGCAGTTCTTC
cdr3_aa: CASSLEGNYYNEQFF

clone_size: -
d_call: -
j_call: TRBJ2-1
v_call: TRBV7-9
cdr3_nt: TGTGCCAGCAGCTTACGCCCTTTCGGCGGGACTTACAATGAGCAGTTCTTC
cdr3_aa: CASSLRPFGGTYNEQFF

clone_size: -
d_call: -
j_call: TRBJ2-7
v_call: TRBV30
cdr3_nt: TGTGCCTGGAGTGTACGAATTTCCTACGAGCAGTACTTC
cdr3_aa: CAWSVRISYEQYF

clone_size: few
d_call: -
j_call: TRBJ2-7
v_call: TRBV28
cdr3_nt: TGTGCCAGCAGTTTATCGTTTCGGCTAGCGCCTTCCTACGAGCAGTACTTC
cdr3_aa: CASSLSFRLAPSYEQYF

clone_size: -
d_call: TRBD1
j_call: TRBJ2-2
v_call: TRBV6-1
cdr3_nt: TGTGCCAGCATGACAGGGGGAACCGGGGAGCTGTTTTTT
cdr3_aa: CASMTGGTGELFF

clone_size: few
d_call: -
j_call: TRBJ1-4
v_call: TRBV30
cdr3_nt: TGTGCCTGGAGGACGGGGGATGAAAAACTGTTTTTT
cdr3_aa: CAWRTGDEKLFF

clone_size: few
d_call: -
j_call: TRBJ2-3
v_call: TRBV20-1
cdr3_nt: TGCAGCGCTAACCCAGATACGCAGTATTTT
cdr3_aa: CSANPDTQYF

clone_size: -
d_call: TRBD2
j_call: TRBJ2-7
v_call: TRBV2
cdr3_nt: TGTGCCAGCCGGGAGGAAGGGGAGCAGTACTTC
cdr3_aa: CASREEGEQYF

clone_size: few
d_call: -
j_call: TRBJ2-5
v_call: TRBV30
cdr3_nt: TGTGCCTGGGGTCGGGAGACCCAGTACTTC
cdr3_aa: CAWGRETQYF

clone_size: -
d_call: -
j_call: TRBJ2-3
v_call: TRBV5-1
cdr3_nt: TGCGCCAGCAGCTTGGGCTCTGGGGCACCGGGAGATACGCAGTATTTT
cdr3_aa: CASSLGSGAPGDTQYF

clone_size: -
d_call: -
j_call: TRBJ1-1
v_call: TRBV5-1
cdr3_nt: TGCGCCAGCAGCTTGACGGGAAGCCCTGAAGCTTTCTTT
cdr3_aa: CASSLTGSPEAFF

clone_size: few
d_call: TRBD2
j_call: TRBJ2-1
v_call: TRBV27
cdr3_nt: TGTGCCAGCAGTTTACTAGCGGGAGTCAATGAGCAGTTCTTC
cdr3_aa: CASSLLAGVNEQFF

clone_size: -
d_call: TRBD1
j_call: TRBJ2-7
v_call: TRBV25-1
cdr3_nt: TGTGCCAGCAGCCTTAATACCGGGACAGGGTTTGGCGAGCAGTACTTC
cdr3_aa: CASSLNTGTGFGEQYF

clone_size: -
d_call: -
j_call: TRBJ2-2
v_call: TRBV4-1
cdr3_nt: TGCGCCAGCAGCCCCGGGCCAGGTCAGACCGGGGAGCTGTTTTTT
cdr3_aa: CASSPGPGQTGELFF

clone_size: -
d_call: -
j_call: TRBJ1-5
v_call: TRBV27
cdr3_nt: TGTGCCAGCAGCCAGGGTGGTGGCAATCAGCCCCAGCATTTT
cdr3_aa: CASSQGGGNQPQHF

clone_size: -
d_call: -
j_call: TRBJ1-1
v_call: TRBV18
cdr3_nt: TGTGCCAGCTCACCACCGAGGATGAACACTGAAGCTTTCTTT
cdr3_aa: CASSPPRMNTEAFF

clone_size: few
d_call: -
j_call: TRBJ2-7
v_call: TRBV29-1
cdr3_nt: TGCAGCGCCTGGACACCGCTCTACGAGCAGTACTTC
cdr3_aa: CSAWTPLYEQYF

clone_size: -
d_call: -
j_call: TRBJ2-5
v_call: TRBV29-1
cdr3_nt: TGCAGCGTTTTGGACCCCCTACAAGAGACCCAGTACTTC
cdr3_aa: CSVLDPLQETQYF

clone_size: few
d_call: -
j_call: TRBJ2-7
v_call: TRBV30
cdr3_nt: TGTGCCTGGATGGAGGACAGTTCCTACGAGCAGTACTTC
cdr3_aa: CAWMEDSSYEQYF

clone_size: -
d_call: TRBD2
j_call: TRBJ2-4
v_call: TRBV9
cdr3_nt: TGTGCCAGCAGCGTAGCCCCAGCATTAGGGGTTACTAGCGGGGAAAACATTCAGTACTTC
cdr3_aa: CASSVAPALGVTSGENIQYF

clone_size: -
d_call: -
j_call: TRBJ2-7
v_call: TRBV13
cdr3_nt: TGTGCCAGCAGCTTAGGGACAGACTCCTACGAGCAGTACTTC
cdr3_aa: CASSLGTDSYEQYF

clone_size: -
d_call: TRBD1
j_call: TRBJ1-5
v_call: TRBV7-9
cdr3_nt: TGTGCCAGCAGCCCGACAGGGGTGAGCAATCAGCCCCAGCATTTT
cdr3_aa: CASSPTGVSNQPQHF

clone_size: few
d_call: -
j_call: TRBJ1-1
v_call: TRBV5-1
cdr3_nt: TGCGCCAGCAGCTTGCAGGAAGGGACTGAAGCTTTCTTT
cdr3_aa: CASSLQEGTEAFF

clone_size: -
d_call: -
j_call: TRBJ1-2
v_call: TRBV7-9
cdr3_nt: TGTGCCAGCAGCTTCACAGGGCATGGCTACACCTTC
cdr3_aa: CASSFTGHGYTF

clone_size: -
d_call: TRBD2
j_call: TRBJ2-5
v_call: TRBV29-1
cdr3_nt: TGCAGCGCCCACCCAGAGACTAGCGGGGAGACCCAGTACTTC
cdr3_aa: CSAHPETSGETQYF

clone_size: -
d_call: -
j_call: TRBJ2-1
v_call: TRBV7-2
cdr3_nt: TGTGCCAGCAGCAGGAACAATGAGCAGTTCTTC
cdr3_aa: CASSRNNEQFF

clone_size: few
d_call: -
j_call: TRBJ2-1
v_call: TRBV21-1
cdr3_nt: TGTGCCAGCAGCAGACTATCAGGGAGCGATGAGCAGTTCTTC
cdr3_aa: CASSRLSGSDEQFF

clone_size: few
d_call: -
j_call: TRBJ2-3
v_call: TRBV30
cdr3_nt: TGTGCCTGGAGTGGGGTCGGGACGAGCACAGATACGCAGTATTTT
cdr3_aa: CAWSGVGTSTDTQYF

clone_size: few
d_call: -
j_call: TRBJ2-4
v_call: TRBV7-8
cdr3_nt: TGTGCCAGCAGCTTAGCGCTTCATGGTAGCGCGGCCAAAAACATTCAGTACTTC
cdr3_aa: CASSLALHGSAAKNIQYF

clone_size: -
d_call: TRBD2
j_call: TRBJ2-3
v_call: TRBV5-1
cdr3_nt: TGCGCCAGCAGCACTTTTGCGGGAGTTGGGGGAGATACGCAGTATTTT
cdr3_aa: CASSTFAGVGGDTQYF

clone_size: few
d_call: -
j_call: TRBJ2-5
v_call: TRBV6-5
cdr3_nt: TGTGCCAGCAGTTACTCTTATAGGCAAGAGACCCAGTACTTC
cdr3_aa: CASSYSYRQETQYF

clone_size: -
d_call: -
j_call: TRBJ2-7
v_call: TRBV18
cdr3_nt: TGTGCCAGCTCACCCGGACAGCTTTACGAGCAGTACTTC
cdr3_aa: CASSPGQLYEQYF

clone_size: few
d_call: -
j_call: TRBJ2-3
v_call: TRBV10-3
cdr3_nt: TGTGCCAGCAGTTACAGGGATACGCAGTATTTT
cdr3_aa: CASSYRDTQYF

clone_size: few
d_call: -
j_call: TRBJ2-4
v_call: TRBV6-1
cdr3_nt: TGTGCCAGCATAGTGGGGTTTGGGCAAAACATTCAGTACTTC
cdr3_aa: CASIVGFGQNIQYF

clone_size: -
d_call: TRBD2
j_call: TRBJ2-7
v_call: TRBV20-1
cdr3_nt: TGCAGTGCGGCGGGAGGGCAGGAGCAGTACTTC
cdr3_aa: CSAAGGQEQYF

clone_size: few
d_call: -
j_call: TRBJ1-5
v_call: TRBV30
cdr3_nt: TGTGCCTGGGCAGAAAATGACAATCAGCCCCAGCATTTT
cdr3_aa: CAWAENDNQPQHF

clone_size: few
d_call: TRBD2
j_call: TRBJ2-1
v_call: TRBV2
cdr3_nt: TGTGCCAGCAATAGAGCGGGAGTAAATGAGCAGTTCTTC
cdr3_aa: CASNRAGVNEQFF

clone_size: few
d_call: -
j_call: TRBJ1-5
v_call: TRBV2
cdr3_nt: TGTGCCACCGACTGGGGTGGGGGCAATCAGCCCCAGCATTTT
cdr3_aa: CATDWGGGNQPQHF

clone_size: few
d_call: TRBD2
j_call: TRBJ2-1
v_call: TRBV30
cdr3_nt: TGTGCCTGGAGGCGGGAGGACCTGGACCACAATGAGCAGTTCTTC
cdr3_aa: CAWRREDLDHNEQFF

clone_size: -
d_call: TRBD2
j_call: TRBJ2-3
v_call: TRBV28
cdr3_nt: TGTGCCAGCAGTATAGCGGGAGGAGCTGGAGATACGCAGTATTTT
cdr3_aa: CASSIAGGAGDTQYF

clone_size: -
d_call: TRBD2
j_call: TRBJ2-5
v_call: TRBV9
cdr3_nt: TGTGCCAGCAGCGTAGACGGTAGGGGCGGGAGCCCCCAAGAGACCCAGTACTTC
cdr3_aa: CASSVDGRGGSPQETQYF

clone_size: -
d_call: TRBD1
j_call: TRBJ2-1
v_call: TRBV30
cdr3_nt: TGTGCCTGGAGGCGACAGGGGCGGGATGAGCAGTTCTTC
cdr3_aa: CAWRRQGRDEQFF

clone_size: few
d_call: -
j_call: TRBJ2-2
v_call: TRBV29-1
cdr3_nt: TGCAGCGTGACCCGGGACACGAACACCGGGGAGCTGTTTTTT
cdr3_aa: CSVTRDTNTGELFF

clone_size: -
d_call: -
j_call: TRBJ2-1
v_call: TRBV19
cdr3_nt: TGTGCCAGTAGCCGAGCCCCCTTGGCGCCAAATTACAATGAGCAGTTCTTC
cdr3_aa: CASSRAPLAPNYNEQFF

clone_size: few
d_call: TRBD1
j_call: TRBJ1-1
v_call: TRBV5-4
cdr3_nt: TGTGCCAGCAGCTTCGACAGGGTTTTAGGCACTGAAGCTTTCTTT
cdr3_aa: CASSFDRVLGTEAFF

clone_size: few
d_call: -
j_call: TRBJ2-2
v_call: TRBV6-5
cdr3_nt: TGTGCCAGCAGTCTCGGACGGGATAGGCCCGGGGAGCTGTTTTTT
cdr3_aa: CASSLGRDRPGELFF